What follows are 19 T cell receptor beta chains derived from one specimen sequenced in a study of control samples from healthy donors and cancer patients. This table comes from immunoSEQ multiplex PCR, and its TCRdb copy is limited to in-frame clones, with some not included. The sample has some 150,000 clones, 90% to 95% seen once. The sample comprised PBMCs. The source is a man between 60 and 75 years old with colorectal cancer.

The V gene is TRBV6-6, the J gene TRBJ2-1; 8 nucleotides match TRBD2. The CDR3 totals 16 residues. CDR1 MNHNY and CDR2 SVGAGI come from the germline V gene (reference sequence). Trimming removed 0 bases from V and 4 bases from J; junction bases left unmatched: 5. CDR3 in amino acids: CASSYSPTSGYNEQFF. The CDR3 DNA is TGTGCCAGCAGTTACTCGCCAACTAGCGGATACAATGAGCAGTTCTTC.

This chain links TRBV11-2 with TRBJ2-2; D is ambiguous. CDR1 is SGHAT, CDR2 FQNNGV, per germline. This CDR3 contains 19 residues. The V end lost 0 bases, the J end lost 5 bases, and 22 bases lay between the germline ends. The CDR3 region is CASSLERDNLGLRTGELFF. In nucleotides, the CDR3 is TGTGCCAGCAGCTTAGAGCGCGACAACCTAGGATTACGGACCGGGGAGCTGTTTTTT.

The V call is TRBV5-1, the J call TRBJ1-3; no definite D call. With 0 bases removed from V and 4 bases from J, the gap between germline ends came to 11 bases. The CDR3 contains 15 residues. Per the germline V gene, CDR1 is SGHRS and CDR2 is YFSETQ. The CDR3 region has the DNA TGCGCCAGCAGCTTGGCTGAGGGTACAGGAAACACCATATATTTT. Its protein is CASSLAEGTGNTIYF.

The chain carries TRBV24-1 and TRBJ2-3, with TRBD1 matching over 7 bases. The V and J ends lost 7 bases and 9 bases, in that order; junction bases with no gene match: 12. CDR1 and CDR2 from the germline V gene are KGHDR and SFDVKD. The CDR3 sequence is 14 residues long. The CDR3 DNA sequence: TGTGCCACCAGAGACGGACAGGCGCTTGGGACGCAGTATTTT. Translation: CATRDGQALGTQYF.

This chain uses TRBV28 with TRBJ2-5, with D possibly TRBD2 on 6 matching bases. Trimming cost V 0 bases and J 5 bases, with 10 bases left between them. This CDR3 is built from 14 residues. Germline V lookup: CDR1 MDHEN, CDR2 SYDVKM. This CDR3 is CASSLWAGRETQYF. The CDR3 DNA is TGTGCCAGCAGTTTATGGGCAGGGAGGGAGACCCAGTACTTC.

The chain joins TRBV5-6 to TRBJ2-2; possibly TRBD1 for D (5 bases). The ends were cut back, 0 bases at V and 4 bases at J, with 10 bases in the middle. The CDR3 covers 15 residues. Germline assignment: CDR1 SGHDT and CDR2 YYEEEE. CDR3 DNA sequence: TGTGCCAGCAGCTTGGCCCCAGGGCTCACCGGGGAGCTGTTTTTT. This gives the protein CASSLAPGLTGELFF.

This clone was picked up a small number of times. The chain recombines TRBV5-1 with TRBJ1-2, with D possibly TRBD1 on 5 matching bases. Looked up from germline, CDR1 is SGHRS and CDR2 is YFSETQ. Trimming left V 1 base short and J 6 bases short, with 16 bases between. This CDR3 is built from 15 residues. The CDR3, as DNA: TGCGCCAGCAGCTTGAGGCGTCAGGGAAGGGATGGCTACACCTTC. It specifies CASSLRRQGRDGYTF.

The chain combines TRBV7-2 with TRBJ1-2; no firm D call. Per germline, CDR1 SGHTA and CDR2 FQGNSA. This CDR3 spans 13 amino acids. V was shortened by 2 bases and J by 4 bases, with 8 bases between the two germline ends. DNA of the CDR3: TGTGCCAGCAGCTTAAACAGCCTCTATGGCTACACCTTC. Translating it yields CASSLNSLYGYTF.

As DNA, the CDR3 is TGCACCAGCAGCCAAGATCTTGTGGGCGTTGGACGGCCTTATCAGCCCCAGCATTTT. Translated: CTSSQDLVGVGRPYQPQHF. The chain joins TRBV1 to TRBJ1-5. TRBV1 is an annotated pseudogene. The CDR3 extends over 19 amino acids.

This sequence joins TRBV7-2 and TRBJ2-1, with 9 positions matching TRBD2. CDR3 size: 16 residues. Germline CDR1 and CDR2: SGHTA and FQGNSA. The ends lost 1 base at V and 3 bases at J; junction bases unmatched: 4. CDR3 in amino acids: CASSLGGSGGYNEQFF. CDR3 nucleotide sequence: TGTGCCAGCAGCTTAGGAGGTAGCGGGGGCTACAATGAGCAGTTCTTC.

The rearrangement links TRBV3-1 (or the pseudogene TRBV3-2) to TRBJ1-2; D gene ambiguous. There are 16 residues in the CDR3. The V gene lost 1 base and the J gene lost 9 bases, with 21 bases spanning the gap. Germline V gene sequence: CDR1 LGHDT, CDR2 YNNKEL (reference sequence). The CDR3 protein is CASSQVLLGGRSSYTF. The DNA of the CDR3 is TGTGCCAGCAGCCAAGTTCTCCTGGGCGGGAGGTCGAGCTACACCTTC.

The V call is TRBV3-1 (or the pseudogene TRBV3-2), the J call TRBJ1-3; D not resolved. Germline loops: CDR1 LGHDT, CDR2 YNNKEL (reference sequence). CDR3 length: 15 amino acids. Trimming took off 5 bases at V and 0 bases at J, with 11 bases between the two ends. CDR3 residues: CASSSVGNSGNTIYF. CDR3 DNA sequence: TGTGCCAGCAGCTCCGTGGGGAACTCTGGAAACACCATATATTTT.

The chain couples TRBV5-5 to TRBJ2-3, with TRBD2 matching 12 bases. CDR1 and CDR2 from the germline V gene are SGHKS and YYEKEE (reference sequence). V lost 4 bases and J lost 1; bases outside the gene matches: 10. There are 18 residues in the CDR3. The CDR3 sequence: CASSGARTSGTRTDTQYF. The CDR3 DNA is TGTGCCAGCAGCGGCGCCCGGACTAGCGGGACCCGCACAGATACGCAGTATTTT.

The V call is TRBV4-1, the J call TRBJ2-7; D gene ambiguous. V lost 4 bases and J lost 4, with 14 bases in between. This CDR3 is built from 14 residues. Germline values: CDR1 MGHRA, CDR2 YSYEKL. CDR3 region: CASSPYTGDYEQYF. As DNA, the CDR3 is TGCGCCAGCAGCCCCTACACGGGCGATTACGAGCAGTACTTC.

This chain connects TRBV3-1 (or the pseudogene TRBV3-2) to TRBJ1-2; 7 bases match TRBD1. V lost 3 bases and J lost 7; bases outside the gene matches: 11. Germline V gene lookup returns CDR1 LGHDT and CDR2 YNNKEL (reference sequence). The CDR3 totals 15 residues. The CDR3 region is CASSHRTGERGGYTF. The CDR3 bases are TGTGCCAGCAGCCACCGCACAGGGGAGCGTGGTGGCTACACCTTC.

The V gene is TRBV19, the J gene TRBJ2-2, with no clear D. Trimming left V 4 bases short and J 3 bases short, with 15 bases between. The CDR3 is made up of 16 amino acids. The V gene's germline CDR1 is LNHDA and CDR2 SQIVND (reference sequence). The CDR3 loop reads CASSTIPRLDTGELFF. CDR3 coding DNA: TGTGCCAGTAGTACTATCCCTAGACTCGACACCGGGGAGCTGTTTTTT.

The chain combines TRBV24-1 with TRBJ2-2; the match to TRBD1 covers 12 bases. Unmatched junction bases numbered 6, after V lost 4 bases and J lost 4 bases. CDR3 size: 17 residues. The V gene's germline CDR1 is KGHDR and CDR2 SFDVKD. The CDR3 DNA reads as TGTGCCACCAGTGACTCCGGGACAGGGGGCTTCACCGGGGAGCTGTTTTTT. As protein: CATSDSGTGGFTGELFF.

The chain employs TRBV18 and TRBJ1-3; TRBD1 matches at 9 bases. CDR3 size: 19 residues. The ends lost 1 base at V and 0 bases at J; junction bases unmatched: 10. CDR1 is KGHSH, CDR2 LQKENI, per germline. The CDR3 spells CASSPRGQGLLTSGNTIYF. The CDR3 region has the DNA TGTGCCAGCTCACCACGGGGACAGGGACTCCTGACCTCTGGAAACACCATATATTTT.

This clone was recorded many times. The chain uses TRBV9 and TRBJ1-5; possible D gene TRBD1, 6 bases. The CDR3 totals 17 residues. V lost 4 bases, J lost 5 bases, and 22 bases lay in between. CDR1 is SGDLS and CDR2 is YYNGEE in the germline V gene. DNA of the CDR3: TGTGCCAGCAGCCCCGTAGAGGGCAGGGGTCTAGATCAGCCCCAGCATTTT. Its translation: CASSPVEGRGLDQPQHF.